This T cell receptor beta chain was identified during a study of T cells in Graves' hyperthyroidism and ophthalmopathy. Per the germline V gene, CDR1 is LNHNV and CDR2 is YYDKDF (reference sequence). The CDR3 totals 16 residues. J was trimmed by 0 bases and V by 0 bases; bases with no gene match: 4. There were TCR beta CDR3 regions amplified from RNA transcripts. An initial round of RT-PCR targeting the TCR CDR3 relied on the HTBI primer set. TCRdb re-analysed the multiplex PCR reads in MiXCR, keeping a single row per CDR3 protein. The sample records 490,000 or so distinct CDR3 sequences, just under 20% being singletons.

The source material was blood. This TCR came from a man aged 35 to 55 with Graves' ophthalmopathy. The rearrangement uses TRBV15 and TRBJ1-2, with 7 bases matching TRBD1. The CDR3 coding sequence is TGTGCCACCAGCAGAGAAGACAGGGTCTCTAACTATGGCTACACCTTC. Its protein product is CATSREDRVSNYGYTF.